This is a list of T cell receptor beta chains from one sample in a study of blood T cells in healthy people across ages. Using its own MiXCR run on the 5' RACE reads, TCRdb lists one record per CDR3 protein. The sample lists 850,000 to 1,000,000 distinct CDR3 sequences; about 44% were seen once. The sequenced material came from blood. The receptors shown here come from a man aged 25-45 years in good health. The CDR3 runs from the conserved cysteine through the conserved F or W. Fields, in order: clone size, D gene, J gene, V gene, CDR3 DNA, CDR3 protein. D genes are given only for firm matches. Not all rows give a size; the values are once, few, many and, for expanded clones, a class.

size: few; D: TRBD1; J: TRBJ2-7; V: TRBV6-5; DNA: TGTGCCAGCAGTTGGGGGGCCGGGACAGGGTTTTACGAGCAGTACTTC; CDR3: CASSWGAGTGFYEQYF
size: NA; D: TRBD2; J: TRBJ2-3; V: TRBV20-1; DNA: TGCAGTGCTCCCTTTAGCGGGGGAGTCACAGATACGCAGTATTTT; CDR3: CSAPFSGGVTDTQYF
size: once; D: NA; J: TRBJ1-5; V: TRBV6-2/TRBV6-3; DNA: TGTGCCAGCAGTTATCCTATCGGTCAGCCCCAGCATTTT; CDR3: CASSYPIGQPQHF
size: once; D: NA; J: TRBJ2-1; V: TRBV28; DNA: TGTGCCAGCAGACGACCGAAACTCTACAATGAGCAGTTCTTC; CDR3: CASRRPKLYNEQFF
size: once; D: TRBD1; J: TRBJ2-7; V: TRBV20-1; DNA: TGCAGTGCTAGAGTAATGACGGGACAGGCTTACGAGCAGTACTTC; CDR3: CSARVMTGQAYEQYF
size: NA; D: TRBD1; J: TRBJ2-7; V: TRBV3-1; DNA: TGTGCCAGCAGTCCCCACCGGGACAGGAGGAACTACGAGCAGTACTTC; CDR3: CASSPHRDRRNYEQYF
size: NA; D: TRBD1; J: TRBJ1-5; V: TRBV20-1; DNA: TGCAGTTCCGGGACAGGGGGTCAGCCCCAGCATTTT; CDR3: CSSGTGGQPQHF
size: NA; D: TRBD2; J: TRBJ2-3; V: TRBV27; DNA: TGTGCCAGCAGTTTATATGCAGCGGGGGCCATCACAGATACGCGGTATTTT; CDR3: CASSLYAAGAITDTRYF
size: few; D: TRBD2; J: TRBJ2-3; V: TRBV7-2; DNA: TGTGCCAGCAGCTTTGGCTTCCCCGCGGGAGGTACGCAGTATTTT; CDR3: CASSFGFPAGGTQYF
size: NA; D: NA; J: TRBJ2-3; V: TRBV6-2/TRBV6-3; DNA: TGTGCCAGCAGTGCTGCCTATATGGTAGATACGCAGTATTTT; CDR3: CASSAAYMVDTQYF
size: NA; D: TRBD1; J: TRBJ1-2; V: TRBV27; DNA: TGTGCCAGCAGCCTGGGGGCCGGACAGGGGGATTCAAGCTATGGCTACACCTTC; CDR3: CASSLGAGQGDSSYGYTF
size: NA; D: NA; J: TRBJ2-2; V: TRBV27; DNA: TGTGCCAGCAGTTTAGACGGGGAGCTGTTTTTT; CDR3: CASSLDGELFF
size: NA; D: NA; J: TRBJ1-1; V: TRBV6-2/TRBV6-3; DNA: TGTGCCAGCAGAAGCGACAGGTGGGCGGCAATGAACACTGAAGCTTTCTTT; CDR3: CASRSDRWAAMNTEAFF
size: few; D: NA; J: TRBJ2-7; V: TRBV7-9; DNA: TGTGCCAGCAGTGCGGTAGCCTACGAGCAGTACTTC; CDR3: CASSAVAYEQYF
size: NA; D: NA; J: TRBJ1-6; V: TRBV20-1; DNA: TGCAGTGCTAGAGCTGAAGATAATTCACCCCTCCACTTT; CDR3: CSARAEDNSPLHF
size: NA; D: NA; J: TRBJ2-1; V: TRBV11-3; DNA: TGTGCCAGCAGATTAAAGACTGCTGAGCAGTTCTTC; CDR3: CASRLKTAEQFF
size: NA; D: NA; J: TRBJ2-5; V: TRBV12-3/TRBV12-4; DNA: TGTGCCAGCAGTGCCCAGACAGCGACCCAGTACTTC; CDR3: CASSAQTATQYF
size: NA; D: TRBD1; J: TRBJ1-2; V: TRBV5-1; DNA: TGCGCCAGCAGCCCTCCCGGGACAGAGTCTAGCGGCTACACCTTC; CDR3: CASSPPGTESSGYTF
size: few; D: TRBD1; J: TRBJ1-2; V: TRBV6-5; DNA: TGTGCCAGCGGGGACAGTTTGGTCCGAGGAGGCTACACCTTC; CDR3: CASGDSLVRGGYTF
size: few; D: NA; J: TRBJ2-1; V: TRBV7-8; DNA: TGTGCCAGCAGTAGCTCGCCGGATAACAATGAGCAGTTCTTC; CDR3: CASSSSPDNNEQFF
size: NA; D: TRBD1; J: TRBJ1-2; V: TRBV7-9; DNA: TGTGCCAACAGGCCCCAGGGGGGATCCTATGGCTACACCTTC; CDR3: CANRPQGGSYGYTF
size: NA; D: NA; J: TRBJ2-3; V: TRBV25-1; DNA: TGTGCCAGCTCAAACGCAGGGAAGTTTAGAGATACGCAGTATTTT; CDR3: CASSNAGKFRDTQYF